Listed below are T cell receptor beta chains from one sample, sequenced in a study of cytomegalovirus exposure and HLA in healthy donors. Assay used: immunoSEQ multiplex PCR; TCRdb lists only in-frame clones, some missing. The table has about 110,000 clones, about 90% seen once; the top ten hold about 1.8%. The sample consisted of PBMCs. The source of these receptors is a middle-aged man in good health and CMV-seronegative. The CDR3 runs from the conserved cysteine through the conserved F or W. The order of the fields is J gene, V gene, clone size, D gene, CDR3 DNA, CDR3 protein. A D gene is named only where the DNA matches it firmly. Where a row states a size, it is once, few, many or the class of an expanded clone; other rows omit it.

J gene: TRBJ2-6; V gene: TRBV4-3; clone size: NA; D gene: NA; CDR3 DNA: TGCGCCAGCAGCCCTTCGGGTCCACATACCTCTGGGGCCAACGTCCTGACTTTC; CDR3 protein: CASSPSGPHTSGANVLTF
J gene: TRBJ1-1; V gene: TRBV2; clone size: NA; D gene: NA; CDR3 DNA: TGTGCCAGCGGGAGGGACACTACCCGGGCGGGGAACACTGAAGCTTTCTTT; CDR3 protein: CASGRDTTRAGNTEAFF
J gene: TRBJ2-4; V gene: TRBV5-1; clone size: NA; D gene: TRBD1; CDR3 DNA: TGCGCCAGCAGCTCCCGGACAGGAGGCATTCAGTACTTC; CDR3 protein: CASSSRTGGIQYF
J gene: TRBJ1-4; V gene: TRBV4-3; clone size: NA; D gene: NA; CDR3 DNA: TGCGCCAGCAGCCAAGACTACGGAAAACTGTTTTTT; CDR3 protein: CASSQDYGKLFF
J gene: TRBJ1-5; V gene: TRBV4-1; clone size: NA; D gene: NA; CDR3 DNA: TGCGCCAGCAGCCAAGAACCCGGTTATAGCAATCAGCCCCAGCATTTT; CDR3 protein: CASSQEPGYSNQPQHF
J gene: TRBJ1-1; V gene: TRBV7-2; clone size: NA; D gene: NA; CDR3 DNA: TGTGCCAGCAGCTTCGTAAGGAGCACTGAAGCTTTCTTT; CDR3 protein: CASSFVRSTEAFF
J gene: TRBJ1-1; V gene: TRBV5-1; clone size: NA; D gene: NA; CDR3 DNA: TGCGCCAGCAGCTGGGAGGGTTCAGATCGGGCTTTCTTT; CDR3 protein: CASSWEGSDRAFF
J gene: TRBJ2-7; V gene: TRBV27; clone size: NA; D gene: NA; CDR3 DNA: TGTGCCAGCAGTCCCAGGCAGGGCCCCGGCGAGCAGTACTTC; CDR3 protein: CASSPRQGPGEQYF
J gene: TRBJ2-7; V gene: TRBV6-5; clone size: NA; D gene: TRBD1; CDR3 DNA: TGTGCCAGCAGTTACTCGCGGACAGGGGCCGAGCAGTACTTC; CDR3 protein: CASSYSRTGAEQYF
J gene: TRBJ1-1; V gene: TRBV6-4; clone size: once; D gene: NA; CDR3 DNA: TGTGCCAGCAGTGACTCGTTCGCTGGACACGCCACTGAAGCTTTCTTT; CDR3 protein: CASSDSFAGHATEAFF
J gene: TRBJ1-2; V gene: TRBV6-5; clone size: NA; D gene: NA; CDR3 DNA: TGTGCCAGCAGTTACTCTGGGGCCGACTATGGCTACACCTTC; CDR3 protein: CASSYSGADYGYTF
J gene: TRBJ1-1; V gene: TRBV5-4; clone size: once; D gene: NA; CDR3 DNA: TGTGCCAGCAGCTTGAAGGGAGGGACTGAAGCTTTCTTT; CDR3 protein: CASSLKGGTEAFF
J gene: TRBJ2-7; V gene: TRBV6-7; clone size: NA; D gene: NA; CDR3 DNA: TGTGCCAGCAACCCTAGCCGCCGGGACAACGGCGAGCAGTACTTC; CDR3 protein: CASNPSRRDNGEQYF
J gene: TRBJ2-3; V gene: TRBV28; clone size: NA; D gene: TRBD2; CDR3 DNA: TGTGCCAGCATCAGAAGCGGGGGGGCAGATACGCAGTATTTT; CDR3 protein: CASIRSGGADTQYF
J gene: TRBJ1-4; V gene: TRBV29-1; clone size: NA; D gene: NA; CDR3 DNA: TGCAGCGTTGAAGATCCGGAGGGCGGCGAAAAACTGTTTTTT; CDR3 protein: CSVEDPEGGEKLFF
J gene: TRBJ1-1; V gene: TRBV4-1; clone size: few; D gene: TRBD1; CDR3 DNA: TGCGCCAGCAGCCAGGGCAGGGGGTACACTGAAGCTTTCTTT; CDR3 protein: CASSQGRGYTEAFF
J gene: TRBJ1-2; V gene: TRBV29-1; clone size: NA; D gene: NA; CDR3 DNA: TGCAGCGTCGCCCCGACAGCCGCTAACTATGGCTACACCTTC; CDR3 protein: CSVAPTAANYGYTF
J gene: TRBJ2-1; V gene: TRBV10-3; clone size: NA; D gene: TRBD2; CDR3 DNA: TGTGCCACCTCGGGGACGGGGGGTTACAATGAGCAGTTCTTC; CDR3 protein: CATSGTGGYNEQFF
J gene: TRBJ2-2; V gene: TRBV2; clone size: NA; D gene: NA; CDR3 DNA: TGTGCCAGCAGTGAAATTCCAGGGATGTTAGGCGGGGAGCTGTTTTTT; CDR3 protein: CASSEIPGMLGGELFF
J gene: TRBJ2-7; V gene: TRBV5-1; clone size: NA; D gene: TRBD2; CDR3 DNA: TGCGCCAGCAGCTTTAGCGGGGGGTCCCCCTACGAGCAGTACTTC; CDR3 protein: CASSFSGGSPYEQYF
J gene: TRBJ2-1; V gene: TRBV19; clone size: few; D gene: TRBD1; CDR3 DNA: TGTGCCAGTACCCACCGGACAGGCCACCTCTCTGGGCAGTTCTTC; CDR3 protein: CASTHRTGHLSGQFF
J gene: TRBJ1-1; V gene: TRBV30; clone size: NA; D gene: TRBD1; CDR3 DNA: TGTGCCTGGGCTGGACAGGGGACCACTGAAGCTTTCTTT; CDR3 protein: CAWAGQGTTEAFF
J gene: TRBJ2-2; V gene: TRBV7-2; clone size: NA; D gene: TRBD2; CDR3 DNA: TGTGCCAGCAGCTTCCTTAGCGGGGGGGCCACCGGGGAGCTGTTTTTT; CDR3 protein: CASSFLSGGATGELFF
J gene: TRBJ1-1; V gene: TRBV10-3; clone size: NA; D gene: NA; CDR3 DNA: TGTGCCATCAGTGAGTCCGGGGGGGGGAACACTGAAGCTTTCTTT; CDR3 protein: CAISESGGGNTEAFF
J gene: TRBJ1-2; V gene: TRBV5-4; clone size: NA; D gene: NA; CDR3 DNA: TGTGCCAGCAGCGCAAAGGACAGTCTCCCTCTTCTCGATGGCTACACCTTC; CDR3 protein: CASSAKDSLPLLDGYTF
J gene: TRBJ2-5; V gene: TRBV25-1; clone size: NA; D gene: NA; CDR3 DNA: TGTGCCAGCAGTGTCGGGGTATCGGAGACCCAGTACTTC; CDR3 protein: CASSVGVSETQYF
J gene: TRBJ1-1; V gene: TRBV5-6; clone size: NA; D gene: TRBD1; CDR3 DNA: TGTGCCAGCAGCCGGATGACAGGGGGCGGGAACACTGAAGCTTTCTTT; CDR3 protein: CASSRMTGGGNTEAFF
J gene: TRBJ2-3; V gene: TRBV18; clone size: NA; D gene: TRBD2; CDR3 DNA: TGTGCCAGCTCACCACCCCTAGCGGGGGAGGTAGATACGCAGTATTTT; CDR3 protein: CASSPPLAGEVDTQYF
J gene: TRBJ1-4; V gene: TRBV5-1; clone size: NA; D gene: TRBD1; CDR3 DNA: TGCGCCAGCAGCACAGGGACAGCGAATAATGAAAAACTGTTTTTT; CDR3 protein: CASSTGTANNEKLFF
J gene: TRBJ1-6; V gene: TRBV6-6; clone size: NA; D gene: NA; CDR3 DNA: TGTGCCAGCAGTTTTAAGGGGTCAGGTTCACCCCTCCACTTT; CDR3 protein: CASSFKGSGSPLHF
J gene: TRBJ2-2; V gene: TRBV5-5; clone size: NA; D gene: TRBD1; CDR3 DNA: TGTGCCAGCAGCTGGTTGGCCGGGACAGGTACCGGGGAGCTGTTTTTT; CDR3 protein: CASSWLAGTGTGELFF
J gene: TRBJ1-2; V gene: TRBV5-8; clone size: once; D gene: TRBD1; CDR3 DNA: TGTGCCAGCAGCTTTTTGGACAGGGAGAACTATGGCTACACCTTC; CDR3 protein: CASSFLDRENYGYTF
J gene: TRBJ2-1; V gene: TRBV15; clone size: NA; D gene: TRBD2; CDR3 DNA: TGTGCCACCAGTGCGGGGGACGACTACAATGAGCAGTTCTTC; CDR3 protein: CATSAGDDYNEQFF
J gene: TRBJ2-3; V gene: TRBV7-9; clone size: NA; D gene: TRBD2; CDR3 DNA: TGTGCCAGCAGCTTTTCCCGGGGGGTGGGCACAGATACGCAGTATTTT; CDR3 protein: CASSFSRGVGTDTQYF
J gene: TRBJ2-1; V gene: TRBV6-4; clone size: NA; D gene: TRBD2; CDR3 DNA: TGTGCCAGCCGGGGGGGGGCTGGTAATGAGCAGTTCTTC; CDR3 protein: CASRGGAGNEQFF
J gene: TRBJ2-3; V gene: TRBV6-5; clone size: NA; D gene: NA; CDR3 DNA: TGTGCCAGCAGTGCAGCAGATACGCAGTATTTT; CDR3 protein: CASSAADTQYF
J gene: TRBJ2-7; V gene: TRBV6-5; clone size: NA; D gene: TRBD1; CDR3 DNA: TGTGCCAGCAGTTACTCGAGACAGGGGTGGTACGAGCAGTACTTC; CDR3 protein: CASSYSRQGWYEQYF
J gene: TRBJ2-7; V gene: TRBV6-5; clone size: NA; D gene: NA; CDR3 DNA: TGTGCCAGCAGTTACACGGGGAACAACGAGCAGTACTTC; CDR3 protein: CASSYTGNNEQYF
J gene: TRBJ1-3; V gene: TRBV28; clone size: NA; D gene: NA; CDR3 DNA: TGTGCCAGCAGTCAAGGAGGGGCGCCTGGAAACACCATATATTTT; CDR3 protein: CASSQGGAPGNTIYF
J gene: TRBJ1-2; V gene: TRBV11-1; clone size: NA; D gene: NA; CDR3 DNA: TGTGCCAGCAGCTTGGGGCTTGAAGGCTACACCTTC; CDR3 protein: CASSLGLEGYTF
J gene: TRBJ2-2; V gene: TRBV30; clone size: NA; D gene: TRBD1; CDR3 DNA: TGTGCCTGGAAGGTGGGGACAGACCTGAACTTTCAAATCACCGGGGAGCTGTTTTTT; CDR3 protein: CAWKVGTDLNFQITGELFF
J gene: TRBJ2-3; V gene: TRBV29-1; clone size: NA; D gene: NA; CDR3 DNA: TGCAGCGTGGAACAGGGAAACACAGATACGCAGTATTTT; CDR3 protein: CSVEQGNTDTQYF
J gene: TRBJ1-1; V gene: TRBV13; clone size: NA; D gene: NA; CDR3 DNA: TGTGCCAGCAGCCCTCCGGGACAACGAGGAGCTTTCTTT; CDR3 protein: CASSPPGQRGAFF
J gene: TRBJ2-7; V gene: TRBV29-1; clone size: NA; D gene: NA; CDR3 DNA: TGCAGCGCCGGGTCTGGCTACGAGCAGTACTTC; CDR3 protein: CSAGSGYEQYF
J gene: TRBJ1-1; V gene: TRBV5-1; clone size: NA; D gene: TRBD1; CDR3 DNA: TGCGCCAGCAGCCTACGGACAGGGCGGGACACTGAAGCTTTCTTT; CDR3 protein: CASSLRTGRDTEAFF
J gene: TRBJ2-3; V gene: TRBV7-6; clone size: few; D gene: TRBD2; CDR3 DNA: TGTGCCAGCAGCTCCGGGGGGAACACAGATACGCAGTATTTT; CDR3 protein: CASSSGGNTDTQYF
J gene: TRBJ1-4; V gene: TRBV2; clone size: NA; D gene: TRBD1; CDR3 DNA: TGTGCCAGCAGAGACAGGGCGGGAAACGAAAAACTGTTTTTT; CDR3 protein: CASRDRAGNEKLFF
J gene: TRBJ1-2; V gene: TRBV5-6; clone size: NA; D gene: NA; CDR3 DNA: TGTGCCAGCAGCTTTCCAGGAGGCCTCTATGGCTACACCTTC; CDR3 protein: CASSFPGGLYGYTF